This T cell receptor beta chain was recovered during a study of cytomegalovirus exposure and HLA in healthy donors. Study summary: Around 180 million T cells yielded under 130 million unique TCR beta sequences in earlier analysis. There were about 86 million unique TCRs (from HLA-typed donors) in an early data release. Points from the study as a whole: The study found most TCR sequences rare, yet found some public TCRs in many donors.

Turning to this clone: Its target is not known.

The PCR contained 60 Vbeta and 13 Jbeta primers. Profiled with immunoSEQ multiplex PCR; TCRdb holds only in-frame clones, not every one. The data hold approximately 100,000 clones, with 70% to 80% observed a single time. The CDR3 extends over 14 amino acids. Germline-derived CDR1 and CDR2 are MNHEY and SVGAGI. The ends were cut back, 4 bases at V and 5 bases at J, with 14 bases in the middle. Sequences were obtained from PBMCs. This clonotype was obtained from a woman between 35 and 50 years old in good health and CMV-seronegative. The chain carries TRBV6-5 and TRBJ1-1; D ambiguous. The CDR3 here is CASSWVRTGTEAFF. Here the CDR3 DNA reads TGTGCCAGCAGTTGGGTGAGAACGGGGACTGAAGCTTTCTTT.